The clone carrying this T cell receptor (beta chain) was seen at least ten times. Germline assignment: CDR1 SEHNR and CDR2 FQNEAQ (reference sequence). The CDR3 contains 14 residues. Between the trimmed V and J ends, which lost 2 bases and 2 bases, there was a span of 10 bases. TCRdb itself ran the 5' RACE reads through MiXCR, one entry per CDR3 protein. Of fewer than 90,000 distinct CDR3 sequences listed, about 4.8% are singletons. This sample was included in a study of T cells of healthy individuals. The rearrangement links TRBV7-9 to TRBJ2-7, with a tentative D call TRBD2 (5 bases). This clonotype was obtained from a female donor in good health. Here the CDR3 DNA reads TGTGCCAGCAGCTTACCGGACGGGACCTACGAGCAGTACTTC. Translation: CASSLPDGTYEQYF.